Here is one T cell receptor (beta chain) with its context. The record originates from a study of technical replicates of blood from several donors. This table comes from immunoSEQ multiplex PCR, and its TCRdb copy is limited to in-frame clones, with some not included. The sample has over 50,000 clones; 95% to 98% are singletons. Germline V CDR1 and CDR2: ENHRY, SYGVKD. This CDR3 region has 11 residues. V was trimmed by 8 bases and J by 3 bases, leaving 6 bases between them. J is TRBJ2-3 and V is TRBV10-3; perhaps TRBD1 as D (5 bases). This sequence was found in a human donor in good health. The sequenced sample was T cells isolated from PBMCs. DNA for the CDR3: TGTGCCATCTGGACAACAGATACGCAGTATTTT. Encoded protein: CAIWTTDTQYF.